These 17 T cell receptor beta chains were sequenced from one sample in a study of T-cell memory formation after mild COVID-19. TCRdb recomputed calls from the 5' RACE reads with MiXCR, one row per CDR3 protein. The data contain about 410,000 distinct CDR3 sequences, around 22% of them seen just once; the ten biggest clones take up about an eighth. Sample: PBMCs or a T cell subset sorted from them (not recorded which). These TCRs come from an adult woman who had mild COVID-19 (a few samples of this study predate the infection). Cell type and time point are not known.

The V and J genes are TRBV29-1 and TRBJ2-1; D remains unclear. V lost 4 bases, J lost 4 bases, and 5 bases lay in between. The CDR3 extends over 11 amino acids. Germline V gives CDR1 SQVTM, CDR2 ANQGSEA. The chain's CDR3 is CSVAEYNEQFF. CDR3 bases: TGCAGCGTTGCGGAATACAATGAGCAGTTCTTC.

The V and J genes are TRBV24-1 and TRBJ2-1; 8 positions agree with TRBD1. Trimming at V came to 9 bases and at J to 4 bases, leaving 7 bases not matched to a gene. In germline, CDR1 is KGHDR, CDR2 SFDVKD. The CDR3 spans 14 residues. The CDR3 spells CATFRDRLYNEQFF. CDR3 DNA: TGTGCCACCTTCCGGGACAGGCTTTACAATGAGCAGTTCTTC.

V gene TRBV6-4 combines with J gene TRBJ1-2; 9 bases agree with TRBD1. Germline V gene data show CDR1 as MRHNA and CDR2 as SNTAGT. The ends lost 2 bases at V and 10 bases at J; junction bases unmatched: 20. The length of the CDR3 is 18 residues. The chain's CDR3 is CASSDLRDRALRDRSYTF. The CDR3 nucleotides read TGTGCCAGCAGTGACCTCCGGGACAGGGCGTTGAGAGACCGTTCCTACACCTTC.

CDR3 sequence reads: CASSTHRGRVSGANVLTF. As DNA, the CDR3 is TGTGCCAGCAGCACCCACAGGGGGCGCGTCTCTGGGGCCAACGTCCTGACTTTC. The J gene is TRBJ2-6, the V gene TRBV11-2, with 9 nucleotides matching TRBD1. The CDR3 consists of 18 residues. Germline V CDR1 and CDR2: SGHAT, FQNNGV. Losses at the gene ends were 5 bases for V and 0 bases for J; bases not matched to a gene: 8.

As DNA, the CDR3 is TGTGCCAGCAGCTTCGAGGGCCAGAGCTCCTACGAGCAGTACTTC. It specifies CASSFEGQSSYEQYF. The rearrangement uses TRBV7-9 and TRBJ2-7, with D possibly matching TRBD2 (5 bases). This CDR3 region has 15 residues. Between the trimmed V and J ends, which lost 3 bases and 0 bases, there was a span of 12 bases. CDR1 and CDR2 from the germline V gene are SEHNR and FQNEAQ (reference sequence). Full variable domain (outside the CDR3, taken from reference TRBV7-9 and TRBJ2-7): DTGVSQNPRHKITKRGQNVTFRCDPISEHNRLYWYRQTLGQGPEFLTYFQNEAQLEKSRLLSDRFSAERPKGSFSTLEIQRTEQGDSAMYLCASSFEGQSSYEQYFGPGTRLTVT.

V is TRBV6-5 and J is TRBJ1-2; D perhaps matches TRBD1 (5 bases). V dropped 2 bases and J dropped 0 bases, with 7 bases sitting between them. The CDR3 has 14 residues. CDR1 and CDR2 from the germline V gene are MNHEY and SVGAGI. The CDR3 nucleotides read TGTGCCAGCAGTTACCGGGGCACTAACTATGGCTACACCTTC. Protein product: CASSYRGTNYGYTF.

The rearrangement uses TRBV5-1 and TRBJ1-6, with D unresolved. Trimming took off 4 bases at V and 0 bases at J, with 11 bases between the two ends. The CDR3 covers 16 residues. The germline V gene has CDR1 SGHRS and CDR2 YFSETQ. CDR3 sequence: CASSRTGSSYNSPLHF. The DNA for the CDR3 is TGCGCCAGCAGCCGGACGGGGAGCTCCTATAATTCACCCCTCCACTTT.

This clonotype was counted many times. The chain couples TRBV5-5 to TRBJ1-4; no clear D gene. This CDR3 comprises 14 residues. Germline V CDR1 and CDR2: SGHKS, YYEKEE (reference sequence). V lost 3 bases, J lost 7 bases, and 13 bases lay in between. The CDR3 DNA is TGTGCCAGCAGCTACGAGGGAACGGGTGAAAAACTGTTTTTT. Residues: CASSYEGTGEKLFF.

This clonotype was counted between two and nine times. This chain uses TRBV7-6 with TRBJ2-1; 10 bases are a match to TRBD2. Germline CDR1 and CDR2: SGHVS and FNYEAQ. V lost 7 bases to trimming and J lost 6 bases; unmatched junction nucleotides: 6. CDR3 length equals 14 residues. Here the CDR3 reads CASNPLAGGNEQFF. The DNA for the CDR3 is TGTGCCAGCAACCCCTTAGCGGGAGGCAATGAGCAGTTCTTC.

The chain has TRBV29-1 and TRBJ1-4; no reliable D call. The ends were cut back, 2 bases at V and 7 bases at J, with 14 bases in the middle. Germline-derived CDR1 and CDR2 are SQVTM and ANQGSEA. The CDR3 runs to 14 residues. CDR3 region: CSVESGGSREKLFF. CDR3 nucleotides: TGCAGCGTTGAATCGGGAGGCTCCCGTGAAAAACTGTTTTTT.

This rearrangement joins TRBV7-9 to TRBJ2-3; D is possibly TRBD2 (6 bases). The V end lost 5 bases, the J end lost 6 bases, and 12 bases lay between the germline ends. Germline lookup yields CDR1 SEHNR and CDR2 FQNEAQ (reference sequence). The length of the CDR3 is 13 residues. CDR3 sequence reads: CASSPGGMDTQYF. The CDR3 DNA sequence: TGTGCCAGCAGCCCCGGGGGTATGGATACGCAGTATTTT.

J is TRBJ1-1 and V is TRBV12-3 or TRBV12-4; possibly TRBD1 for D (5 bases). This CDR3 is built from 13 residues. The ends were cut back, 1 base at V and 8 bases at J, with 11 bases in the middle. The CDR3 here is CASSLVGKGEAFF. In DNA form, the CDR3 reads TGTGCCAGCAGTTTAGTGGGTAAGGGGGAAGCTTTCTTT.

In this sample, this clonotype turned up a few times. V and J are TRBV7-9 and TRBJ2-7; the D is unclear. The V gene's germline CDR1 is SEHNR and CDR2 FQNEAQ (reference sequence). V lost 8 bases and J 0 bases, leaving 11 bases between the germline ends. The CDR3 sequence is 13 residues long. The CDR3 coding sequence is TGTGCCAGCGTCCGAGAAGGCTCCTACGAGCAGTACTTC. Translating it yields CASVREGSYEQYF.

The rearrangement uses TRBV18 and TRBJ1-1; D is undetermined. The CDR3 is made up of 14 amino acids. The germline V and J ends were trimmed by 3 bases and 1 base, with 9 bases remaining between them. From germline, CDR1 is KGHSH and CDR2 LQKENI. The chain's CDR3 is CASSPQSKNTEAFF. Here the CDR3 DNA reads TGTGCCAGCTCACCTCAGTCTAAGAACACTGAAGCTTTCTTT.

The chain combines TRBV12-3 or TRBV12-4 with TRBJ2-7, with D unclear. CDR3 length: 14 amino acids. V lost 3 bases to trimming and J lost 5 bases, with 14 bases between them. CDR3 nucleotides: TGTGCCAGCAGTTTGAGTAGCATTAGACACGAGCAGTACTTC. Residues: CASSLSSIRHEQYF.

The chain carries TRBV9 and TRBJ2-5, with TRBD2 identical over 7 bases. J lost 1 base, V lost 3 bases, and 3 bases had no gene match. The V gene's germline CDR1 is SGDLS and CDR2 YYNGEE. The CDR3 runs to 14 residues. CDR3 amino acids: CASSGAGIQETQYF. The CDR3, as DNA: TGTGCCAGCAGCGGAGCGGGGATCCAAGAGACCCAGTACTTC.

The table lists this clonotype with a few counts. V usage is TRBV25-1 and J usage is TRBJ2-7; TRBD1 aligns across 12 bases. Germline V gives CDR1 MGHDK, CDR2 SYGVNS. V shed 7 bases and J 7 bases; nucleotides not matched to a gene: 8. The CDR3 runs 14 residues. In DNA, the CDR3 is TGTGCCAGCACACCGGGACAGGGGGCATGGGAGCAGTACTTC. Amino acid sequence: CASTPGQGAWEQYF.